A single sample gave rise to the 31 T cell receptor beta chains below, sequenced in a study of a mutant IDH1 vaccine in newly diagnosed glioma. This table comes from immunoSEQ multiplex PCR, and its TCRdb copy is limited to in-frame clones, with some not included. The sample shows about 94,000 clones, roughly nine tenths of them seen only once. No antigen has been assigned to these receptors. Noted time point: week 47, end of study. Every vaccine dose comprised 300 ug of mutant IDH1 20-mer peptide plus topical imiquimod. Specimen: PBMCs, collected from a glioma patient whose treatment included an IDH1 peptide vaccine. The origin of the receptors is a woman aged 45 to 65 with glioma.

The CDR3 here is CASSLGAGERETQYF. The DNA of the CDR3 is TGCGCCAGCAGCTTGGGAGCGGGAGAAAGAGAGACCCAGTACTTC. V usage is TRBV5-1 and J usage is TRBJ2-5; 8 bases agree with TRBD2. Per the germline V gene, CDR1 is SGHRS and CDR2 is YFSETQ. The CDR3 is 15 residues long. V lost 0 bases to trimming and J lost 4 bases; unmatched junction nucleotides: 5. The variable domain in full, with the rest retrieved from reference TRBV5-1 and TRBJ2-5, is KAGVTQTPRYLIKTRGQQVTLSCSPISGHRSVSWYQQTPGQGLQFLFEYFSETQRNKGNFPGRFSGRQFSNSRSEMNVSTLELGDSALYLCASSLGAGERETQYFGPGTRLLVL.

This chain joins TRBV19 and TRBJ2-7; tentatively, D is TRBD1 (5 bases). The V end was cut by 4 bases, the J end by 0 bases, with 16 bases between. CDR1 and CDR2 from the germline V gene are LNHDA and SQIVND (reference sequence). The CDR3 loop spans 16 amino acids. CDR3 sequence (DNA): TGTGCCAGTAGTACGGCTTCGGCACAGGCCTCCTACGAGCAGTACTTC. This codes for CASSTASAQASYEQYF.

The CDR3, as DNA: TGTGCCAGCAGACTACAGGGGGCTGGGTACGAGCAGTACTTC. This encodes CASRLQGAGYEQYF. The gene calls are TRBV27 and TRBJ2-7; TRBD1 matches at 9 bases. Unmatched junction bases numbered 7, after V lost 6 bases and J lost 4 bases. CDR1 and CDR2 (germline): MNHEY, SMNVEV (reference sequence). The CDR3 spans 14 residues.

The CDR3 coding sequence is TGTGCCACCAGCAGAAGAACAGATACGCAGTATTTT. It translates to CATSRRTDTQYF. The V gene is TRBV15, the J gene TRBJ2-3; D is undetermined. This CDR3 is built from 12 residues. Germline-derived CDR1 and CDR2 are LNHNV and YYDKDF (reference sequence). Trimming cost V 2 bases and J 3 bases, with 3 bases left between them.

Here the CDR3 reads CASSFGDRGSYEQYF. The DNA of the CDR3 is TGTGCCAGCAGCTTTGGGGACAGGGGGAGTTACGAGCAGTACTTC. The chain recombines TRBV11-1 with TRBJ2-7, with TRBD1 matching over 11 bases. CDR1 and CDR2 from the germline V gene are SGHAT and FQDESV (reference sequence). V trimming: 3 bases; J trimming: 4 bases; junction bases outside the gene matches: 5. CDR3 size: 15 residues.

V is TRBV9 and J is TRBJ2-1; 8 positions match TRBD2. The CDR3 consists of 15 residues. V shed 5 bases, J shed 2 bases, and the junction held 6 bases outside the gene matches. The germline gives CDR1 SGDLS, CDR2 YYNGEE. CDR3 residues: CASSSGSGTYNEQFF. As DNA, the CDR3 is TGTGCCAGCAGTTCGGGTAGCGGGACCTACAATGAGCAGTTCTTC.

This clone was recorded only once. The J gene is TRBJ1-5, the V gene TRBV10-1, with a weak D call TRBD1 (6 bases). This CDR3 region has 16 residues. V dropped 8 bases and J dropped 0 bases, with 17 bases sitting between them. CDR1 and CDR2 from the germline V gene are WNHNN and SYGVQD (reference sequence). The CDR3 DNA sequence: TGCGCCAGCTTATCAGGGACCAGGGGTAGCAATCAGCCCCAGCATTTT. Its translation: CASLSGTRGSNQPQHF.

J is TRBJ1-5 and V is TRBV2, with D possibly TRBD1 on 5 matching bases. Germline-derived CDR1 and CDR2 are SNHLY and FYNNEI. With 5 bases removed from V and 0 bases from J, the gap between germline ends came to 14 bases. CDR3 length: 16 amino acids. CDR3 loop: CASSSQGSYSNQPQHF. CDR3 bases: TGTGCCAGCAGTTCCCAGGGATCCTATAGCAATCAGCCCCAGCATTTT.

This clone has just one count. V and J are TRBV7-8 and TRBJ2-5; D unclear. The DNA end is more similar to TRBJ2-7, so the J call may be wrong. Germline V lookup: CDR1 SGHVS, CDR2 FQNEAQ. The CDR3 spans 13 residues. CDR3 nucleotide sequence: TGTGCCAGCAGCTTACAACAGACCTACGAGCAGTACTTC. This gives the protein CASSLQQTYEQYF.

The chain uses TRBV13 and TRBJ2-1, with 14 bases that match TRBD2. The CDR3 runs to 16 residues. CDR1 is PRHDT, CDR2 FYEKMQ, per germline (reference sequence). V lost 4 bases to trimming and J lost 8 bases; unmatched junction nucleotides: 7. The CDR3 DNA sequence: TGTGCCAGCAGCTCTAGACTAGCGGGAGGGATCGATGAGCAGTTCTTC. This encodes CASSSRLAGGIDEQFF.

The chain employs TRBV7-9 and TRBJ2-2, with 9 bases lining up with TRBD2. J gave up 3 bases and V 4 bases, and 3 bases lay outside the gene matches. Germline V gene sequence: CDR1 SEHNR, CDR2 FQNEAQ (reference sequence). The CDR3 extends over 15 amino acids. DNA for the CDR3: TGTGCCAGCAGCTCCGGGACTAGCTACACCGGGGAGCTGTTTTTT. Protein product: CASSSGTSYTGELFF.

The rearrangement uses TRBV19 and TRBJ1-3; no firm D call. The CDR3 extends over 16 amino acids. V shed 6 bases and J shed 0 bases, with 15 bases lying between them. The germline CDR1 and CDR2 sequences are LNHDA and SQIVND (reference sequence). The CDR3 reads CASRPRSWDSGNTIYF. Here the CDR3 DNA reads TGTGCCAGTAGGCCTCGATCCTGGGACTCTGGAAACACCATATATTTT.

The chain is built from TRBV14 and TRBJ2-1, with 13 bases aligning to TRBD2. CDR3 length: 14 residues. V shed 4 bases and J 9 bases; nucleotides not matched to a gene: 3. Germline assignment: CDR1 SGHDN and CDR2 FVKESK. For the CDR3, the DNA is TGTGCCAGCAGCCCGAGGACTAGCGGGAGTGAGCAGTTCTTC. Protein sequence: CASSPRTSGSEQFF.

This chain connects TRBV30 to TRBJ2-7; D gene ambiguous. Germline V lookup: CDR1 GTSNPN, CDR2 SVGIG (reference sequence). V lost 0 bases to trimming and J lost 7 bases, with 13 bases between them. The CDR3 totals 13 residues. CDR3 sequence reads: CAWSVGELGEQYF. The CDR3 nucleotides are TGTGCCTGGAGTGTGGGCGAACTGGGGGAGCAGTACTTC.

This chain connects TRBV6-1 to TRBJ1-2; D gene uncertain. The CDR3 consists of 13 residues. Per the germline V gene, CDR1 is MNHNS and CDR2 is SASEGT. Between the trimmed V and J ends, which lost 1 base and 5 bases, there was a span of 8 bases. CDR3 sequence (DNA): TGTGCCAGCAGTGAAGGGACTGAGTATGGCTACACCTTC. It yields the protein CASSEGTEYGYTF.

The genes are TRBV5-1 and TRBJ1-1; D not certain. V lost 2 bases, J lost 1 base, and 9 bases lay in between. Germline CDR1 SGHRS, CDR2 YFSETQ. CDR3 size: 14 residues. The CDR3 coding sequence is TGCGCCAGCAGCTTATACTCAGGGAACACTGAAGCTTTCTTT. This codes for CASSLYSGNTEAFF.

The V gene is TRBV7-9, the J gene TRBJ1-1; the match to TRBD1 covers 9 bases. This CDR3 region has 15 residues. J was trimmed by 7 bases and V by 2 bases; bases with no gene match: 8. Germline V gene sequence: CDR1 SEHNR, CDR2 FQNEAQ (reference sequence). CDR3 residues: CASSLPRTGVVEAFF. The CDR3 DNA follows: TGTGCCAGCAGCTTACCTCGGACAGGGGTTGTTGAAGCTTTCTTT. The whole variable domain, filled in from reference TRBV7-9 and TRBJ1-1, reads DTGVSQNPRHKITKRGQNVTFRCDPISEHNRLYWYRQTLGQGPEFLTYFQNEAQLEKSRLLSDRFSAERPKGSFSTLEIQRTEQGDSAMYLCASSLPRTGVVEAFFGQGTRLTVV.

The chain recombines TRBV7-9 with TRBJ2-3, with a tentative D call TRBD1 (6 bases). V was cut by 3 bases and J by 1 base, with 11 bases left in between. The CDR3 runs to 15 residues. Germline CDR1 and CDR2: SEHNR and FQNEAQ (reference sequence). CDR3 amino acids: CASSFGGLGTDTQYF. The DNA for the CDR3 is TGTGCCAGCAGCTTTGGGGGCTTGGGCACAGATACGCAGTATTTT.

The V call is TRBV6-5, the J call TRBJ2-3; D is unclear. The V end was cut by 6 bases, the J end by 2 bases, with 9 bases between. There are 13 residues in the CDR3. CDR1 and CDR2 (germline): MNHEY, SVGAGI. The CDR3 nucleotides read TGTGCCAGCAGCCCCCCGGCCACAGATACGCAGTATTTT. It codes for CASSPPATDTQYF.

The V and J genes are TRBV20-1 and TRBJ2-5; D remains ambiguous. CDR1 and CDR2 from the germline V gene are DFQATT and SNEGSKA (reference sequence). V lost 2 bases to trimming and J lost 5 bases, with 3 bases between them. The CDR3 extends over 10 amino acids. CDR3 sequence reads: CSARRETQYF. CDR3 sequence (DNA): TGCAGTGCTAGAAGGGAGACCCAGTACTTC.

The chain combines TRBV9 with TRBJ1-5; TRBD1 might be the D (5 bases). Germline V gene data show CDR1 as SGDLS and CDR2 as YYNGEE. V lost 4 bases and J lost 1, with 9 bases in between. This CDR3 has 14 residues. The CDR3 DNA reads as TGTGCCAGCAGCCCTTGGGACAGCAATCAGCCCCAGCATTTT. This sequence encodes CASSPWDSNQPQHF.

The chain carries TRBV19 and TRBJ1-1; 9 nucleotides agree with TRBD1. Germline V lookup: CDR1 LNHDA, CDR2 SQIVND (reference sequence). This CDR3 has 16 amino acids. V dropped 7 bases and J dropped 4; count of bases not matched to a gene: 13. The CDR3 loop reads CASNAPRRDRATEAFF. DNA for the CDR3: TGTGCCAGTAATGCCCCTCGGAGGGACAGGGCCACTGAAGCTTTCTTT.

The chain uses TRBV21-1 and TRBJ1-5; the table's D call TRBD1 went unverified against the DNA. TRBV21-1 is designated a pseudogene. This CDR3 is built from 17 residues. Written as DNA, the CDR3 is TGTGCCAGCAGCAAAGACCCCTCGGACAGGGCAAATCAGCCCCAGCATTTT. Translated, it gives CASSKDPSDRANQPQHF.

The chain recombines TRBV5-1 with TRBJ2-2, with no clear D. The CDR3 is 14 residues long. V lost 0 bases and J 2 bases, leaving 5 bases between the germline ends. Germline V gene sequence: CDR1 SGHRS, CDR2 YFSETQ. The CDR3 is CASSLEENTGELFF. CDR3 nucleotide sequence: TGCGCCAGCAGCTTGGAGGAAAACACCGGGGAGCTGTTTTTT.

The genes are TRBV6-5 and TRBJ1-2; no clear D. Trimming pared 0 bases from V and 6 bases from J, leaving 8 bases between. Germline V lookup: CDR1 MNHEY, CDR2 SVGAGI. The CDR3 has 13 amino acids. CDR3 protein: CASSYSGSHGYTF. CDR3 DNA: TGTGCCAGCAGTTACTCTGGCAGTCATGGCTACACCTTC.

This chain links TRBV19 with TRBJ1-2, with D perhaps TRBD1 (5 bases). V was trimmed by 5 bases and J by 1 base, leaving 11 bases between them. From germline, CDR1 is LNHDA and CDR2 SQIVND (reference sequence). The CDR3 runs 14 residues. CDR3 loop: CASSQGGVNYGYTF. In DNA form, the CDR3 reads TGTGCCAGTAGTCAGGGAGGCGTTAACTATGGCTACACCTTC.

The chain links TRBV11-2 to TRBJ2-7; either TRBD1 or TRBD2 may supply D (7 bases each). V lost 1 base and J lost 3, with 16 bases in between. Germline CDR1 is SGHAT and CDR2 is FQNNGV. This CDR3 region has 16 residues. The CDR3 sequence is CASSLGGGTAFYEQYF. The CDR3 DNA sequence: TGTGCCAGCAGCTTAGGGGGGGGGACAGCTTTCTACGAGCAGTACTTC.

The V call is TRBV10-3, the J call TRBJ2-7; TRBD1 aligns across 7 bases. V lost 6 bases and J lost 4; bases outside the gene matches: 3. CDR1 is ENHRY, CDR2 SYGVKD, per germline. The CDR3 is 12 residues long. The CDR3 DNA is TGTGCCATCAGCGGGACAGTGTACGAGCAGTACTTC. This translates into CAISGTVYEQYF.

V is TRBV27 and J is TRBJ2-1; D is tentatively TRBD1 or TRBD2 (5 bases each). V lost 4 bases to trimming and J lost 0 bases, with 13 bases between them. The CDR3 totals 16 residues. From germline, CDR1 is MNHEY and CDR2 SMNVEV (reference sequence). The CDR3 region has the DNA TGTGCCAGCAGTTCCGGGACGGATGCCTCCTACAATGAGCAGTTCTTC. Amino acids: CASSSGTDASYNEQFF.

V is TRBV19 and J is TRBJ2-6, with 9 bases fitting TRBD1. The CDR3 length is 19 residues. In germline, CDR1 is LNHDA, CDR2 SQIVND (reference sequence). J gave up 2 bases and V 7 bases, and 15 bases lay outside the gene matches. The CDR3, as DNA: TGTGCCAGTACCTCCACCGGGACAGGGTTCTCGACTGGGGCCAACGTCCTGACTTTC. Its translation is CASTSTGTGFSTGANVLTF.

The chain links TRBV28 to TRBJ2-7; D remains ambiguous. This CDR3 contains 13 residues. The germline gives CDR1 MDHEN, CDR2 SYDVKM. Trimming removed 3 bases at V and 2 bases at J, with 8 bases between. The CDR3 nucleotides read TGTGCCAGCAGTTTTGGACCTACCTACGAGCAGTACTTC. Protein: CASSFGPTYEQYF.